Listed here are 25 T cell receptor beta chains from one sample, sequenced in a study of cytomegalovirus exposure and HLA in healthy donors. Amplification used 60 Vbeta primers and 13 Jbeta primers. Assay used: immunoSEQ multiplex PCR; TCRdb lists only in-frame clones, some missing. Among approximately 170,000 clones, more than 70% were seen once, and the ten largest hold approximately 1.5%. Sequences were obtained from PBMCs. The receptors derive from a male donor in good health and CMV-seronegative.

The gene calls are TRBV5-1 and TRBJ1-1, with a possible D match to TRBD1 (6 bases). This CDR3 has 15 amino acids. Between the trimmed V and J ends, which lost 0 bases and 1 base, there was a span of 10 bases. Germline V CDR1 and CDR2: SGHRS, YFSETQ. The CDR3 region has the DNA TGCGCCAGCAGCTTGGAGGGGGGGCCGAACACTGAAGCTTTCTTT. Amino acids: CASSLEGGPNTEAFF.

The chain uses TRBV29-1 and TRBJ2-7; a weak D match, TRBD1 (6 bases). CDR3 length equals 13 residues. CDR1 SQVTM and CDR2 ANQGSEA come from the germline V gene. Trimming cost V 7 bases and J 3 bases, with 16 bases left between them. Written as DNA, the CDR3 is TGCAGCGGTCAACAGGGACCGAACTACGAGCAGTACTTC. It translates to CSGQQGPNYEQYF.

The chain is built from TRBV29-1 and TRBJ2-6, with D maybe TRBD2 (6 bases). V lost 4 bases and J lost 4, with 11 bases in between. Germline V gene sequence: CDR1 SQVTM, CDR2 ANQGSEA. This CDR3 has 14 residues. The CDR3 protein is CSVVSGWGANVLTF. CDR3 coding DNA: TGCAGCGTTGTCAGCGGGTGGGGGGCCAACGTCCTGACTTTC.

V is TRBV29-1 and J is TRBJ1-5; TRBD1 matches at 9 bases. Germline trimming cut 7 bases from V and 4 bases from J; bases unmatched to any gene: 2. Germline CDR1 and CDR2: SQVTM and ANQGSEA. CDR3 length: 12 amino acids. The CDR3 sequence is CSAGTGNQPQHF. The CDR3 DNA reads TGCAGCGCCGGGACAGGGAATCAGCCCCAGCATTTT.

The rearrangement joins TRBV18 to TRBJ2-7; TRBD1 agrees at 7 bases. V was clipped by 4 bases and J by 2 bases; unmatched bases: 5. CDR3 length: 14 amino acids. Germline V gene data show CDR1 as KGHSH and CDR2 as LQKENI. CDR3 coding DNA: TGTGCCAGCTCACTAGGACAGGCGGCCTACGAGCAGTACTTC. It yields the protein CASSLGQAAYEQYF.

The chain has TRBV19 and TRBJ2-5, with a tentative D call TRBD2 (7 bases). Per the germline V gene, CDR1 is LNHDA and CDR2 is SQIVND (reference sequence). The germline V and J ends were trimmed by 11 bases and 4 bases, with 14 bases remaining between them. The CDR3 has 12 amino acids. CDR3 region: CASRGRGETQYF. The CDR3 region has the DNA TGTGCCTCAAGGGGGAGGGGAGAGACCCAGTACTTC.

The chain is built from TRBV12-5 and TRBJ2-2; weak D call: TRBD1 (5 bases). Looked up from germline, CDR1 is LGHNT and CDR2 is FRNRAP. Trimming took off 5 bases at V and 1 base at J, with 11 bases between the two ends. CDR3 length: 15 amino acids. CDR3 residues: CASGLIRGNTGELFF. DNA of the CDR3: TGTGCTAGTGGTCTGATTAGGGGGAACACCGGGGAGCTGTTTTTT.

This sequence joins TRBV10-3 and TRBJ1-2; 11 bases align to TRBD1. The CDR3 has 13 amino acids. The ends lost 8 bases at V and 8 bases at J; junction bases unmatched: 7. Germline V gives CDR1 ENHRY, CDR2 SYGVKD. The chain's CDR3 is CAIVGQGAEGYTF. The CDR3 DNA reads TGTGCCATCGTCGGACAGGGGGCGGAGGGCTACACCTTC.

The chain carries TRBV14 and TRBJ2-7; TRBD1 matches at 9 bases. Germline lookup yields CDR1 SGHDN and CDR2 FVKESK. The V gene end was trimmed by 4 bases and the J gene end by 3 bases; junction bases not matched to a gene: 13. CDR3 length: 17 amino acids. CDR3: CASSRDPGQGNYYEQYF. CDR3 bases: TGTGCCAGCAGCCGAGACCCGGGACAGGGAAATTACTACGAGCAGTACTTC.

This rearrangement joins TRBV7-9 to TRBJ1-4, with TRBD1 identical over 9 bases. With 5 bases clipped from V and 7 bases from J, the junction kept 5 bases outside the gene matches. Germline V gene lookup returns CDR1 SEHNR and CDR2 FQNEAQ (reference sequence). The CDR3 spans 14 residues. The CDR3 loop is CASSPTGGLEKLFF. The CDR3 nucleotides read TGTGCCAGCAGCCCGACAGGGGGGCTTGAAAAACTGTTTTTT.

The genes are TRBV6-1 and TRBJ2-3; TRBD1 matches 8 bases. With 4 bases clipped from V and 5 bases from J, the junction kept 11 bases outside the gene matches. CDR3 size: 16 residues. CDR1 MNHNS and CDR2 SASEGT come from the germline V gene. The CDR3 spells CASSGEQGDVKDTQYF. Written as DNA, the CDR3 is TGTGCCAGCAGTGGCGAACAGGGGGACGTAAAAGATACGCAGTATTTT.

The chain has TRBV9 and TRBJ2-5; D perhaps matches TRBD1 (6 bases). Trimming removed 2 bases from V and 4 bases from J, with 9 bases in between. The CDR3 totals 13 residues. CDR1 SGDLS and CDR2 YYNGEE come from the germline V gene. DNA of the CDR3: TGTGCCAGCAGCGTGAGCAGGGGAGAGACCCAGTACTTC. This codes for CASSVSRGETQYF. Looking up the rest from reference TRBV9 and TRBJ2-5 gives the full variable domain: DSGVTQTPKHLITATGQRVTLRCSPRSGDLSVYWYQQSLDQGLQFLIQYYNGEERAKGNILERFSAQQFPDLHSELNLSSLELGDSALYFCASSVSRGETQYFGPGTRLLVL.

The gene calls are TRBV7-8 and TRBJ2-3; perhaps TRBD1 as D (5 bases). V was pared by 5 bases and J by 3 bases, with 9 bases between. Germline CDR1 and CDR2: SGHVS and FQNEAQ. The CDR3 loop spans 13 amino acids. The CDR3 nucleotides read TGTGCCAGCAGCATAGACAGTACAGATACGCAGTATTTT. As protein: CASSIDSTDTQYF. The complete variable domain, with remaining parts taken from reference TRBV7-8 and TRBJ2-3, reads GAGVSQSPRYKVAKRGQDVALRCDPISGHVSLFWYQQALGQGPEFLTYFQNEAQLDKSGLPSDRFFAERPEGSVSTLKIQRTQQEDSAVYLCASSIDSTDTQYFGPGTRLTVL.

This chain connects TRBV19 to TRBJ1-4, with D perhaps TRBD1 (6 bases). This CDR3 has 15 amino acids. Trimming left V 4 bases short and J 8 bases short, with 17 bases between. Looked up from germline, CDR1 is LNHDA and CDR2 is SQIVND (reference sequence). The CDR3 here is CASSTRQVVGEKLFF. The DNA of the CDR3 is TGTGCCAGTAGTACCCGACAGGTCGTAGGGGAAAAACTGTTTTTT.

The rearrangement links TRBV7-6 to TRBJ2-1, with 11 bases lining up with TRBD2. V trimming: 5 bases; J trimming: 7 bases; junction bases outside the gene matches: 19. The CDR3 sequence is 19 residues long. Germline V gives CDR1 SGHVS, CDR2 FNYEAQ. The CDR3 DNA sequence: TGTGCCAGCAGCAATGGGGCTAGCGGGAGGCCCAAAACTTATAATGAGCAGTTCTTC. Translated, it gives CASSNGASGRPKTYNEQFF.

The J gene is TRBJ2-1, the V gene TRBV19, with unresolved D. V gave up 3 bases and J gave up 1 base, with 10 bases separating them. The CDR3 is 15 amino acids. Germline V gene sequence: CDR1 LNHDA, CDR2 SQIVND (reference sequence). CDR3 bases: TGTGCCAGTAGTATGGAGCCCGGATCCTACAATGAGCAGTTCTTC. It translates to CASSMEPGSYNEQFF.

The chain combines TRBV28 with TRBJ1-2, with TRBD1 as a possible D gene (5 bases). V lost 2 bases to trimming and J lost 8 bases, with 12 bases between them. Germline V gene lookup returns CDR1 MDHEN and CDR2 SYDVKM. This CDR3 contains 13 residues. CDR3 region: CASSLDGAQGYTF. Here the CDR3 DNA reads TGTGCCAGCAGTTTAGATGGGGCGCAGGGCTACACCTTC.

This clone was picked up one time. A junction end diverges from the germline sequence, so it may reflect a read error. The J gene is TRBJ1-6, the V gene TRBV18; D is perhaps TRBD1 (5 bases). CDR3 length: 15 residues. CDR1 and CDR2 from the germline V gene are KGHSH and LQKENI. The CDR3 spells CASSPPGRESPPLHF. The CDR3 region has the DNA TGTGCCAGCTCACCACCCGGCAGGGAATCCCCACCACTCCACTTT.

This rearrangement joins TRBV20-1 to TRBJ1-2; D possibly corresponds to TRBD1 (5 bases). CDR3 length equals 11 residues. V gave up 5 bases and J gave up 3 bases, with 7 bases separating them. Germline V gives CDR1 DFQATT, CDR2 SNEGSKA (reference sequence). Here the CDR3 DNA reads TGCAGTGCTGGCAGGGACTATGGCTACACCTTC. It encodes CSAGRDYGYTF.

This clone was found a few times. The J gene is TRBJ2-3, the V gene TRBV5-1; D possibly corresponds to TRBD2 (6 bases). Germline-derived CDR1 and CDR2 are SGHRS and YFSETQ. Between the trimmed V and J ends, which lost 3 bases and 5 bases, there was a span of 13 bases. This CDR3 contains 14 residues. The CDR3 loop is CASSWMEGGDTQYF. The CDR3 region has the DNA TGCGCCAGCAGCTGGATGGAGGGTGGAGATACGCAGTATTTT. The variable domain in full, completed from reference TRBV5-1 and TRBJ2-3, reads KAGVTQTPRYLIKTRGQQVTLSCSPISGHRSVSWYQQTPGQGLQFLFEYFSETQRNKGNFPGRFSGRQFSNSRSEMNVSTLELGDSALYLCASSWMEGGDTQYFGPGTRLTVL.

Worth noting for this clone: The junction shows a germline mismatch at one end, possibly a read error. The gene calls are TRBV5-1 and TRBJ2-5; D remains ambiguous. The CDR3 covers 15 residues. CDR1 and CDR2 (germline): SGHRS, YFSETQ. The CDR3 is CASSPFGQTQETPYF. The CDR3 DNA is TGCGCCAGCAGCCCGTTTGGGCAGACCCAAGAGACCCCGTACTTC.

This clone was detected only once. V usage is TRBV19 and J usage is TRBJ1-5; no firm D call. The CDR3 is made up of 14 amino acids. Per the germline V gene, CDR1 is LNHDA and CDR2 is SQIVND (reference sequence). V was clipped by 7 bases and J by 0 bases, with 10 bases between them. CDR3 loop: CASTTTYSNQPQHF. The CDR3 DNA is TGTGCCAGTACCACGACTTATAGCAATCAGCCCCAGCATTTT.

This clone has only a few counts. The chain combines TRBV30 with TRBJ2-2; TRBD2 matches 12 bases. After removal of 4 bases from V and 3 bases from J, the junction contained 12 bases not matched to a gene. Germline V gene data show CDR1 as GTSNPN and CDR2 as SVGIG (reference sequence). This CDR3 region has 18 residues. The chain's CDR3 is CAWTRDLAGGPDTGELFF. The CDR3 region has the DNA TGTGCCTGGACTCGAGACCTAGCGGGAGGGCCGGACACCGGGGAGCTGTTTTTT.

This sequence joins TRBV6-6 and TRBJ1-2; D is unresolved. CDR3 length: 16 amino acids. Looked up from germline, CDR1 is MNHNY and CDR2 is SVGAGI (reference sequence). Trimming cost V 3 bases and J 0 bases, with 14 bases left between them. The CDR3 sequence: CASSYLRGKSNYGYTF. Written as DNA, the CDR3 is TGTGCCAGCAGTTATCTCCGGGGAAAGTCTAACTATGGCTACACCTTC.

The rearrangement links TRBV11-1 to TRBJ1-2; 7 bases are a match to TRBD1. V trimming: 5 bases; J trimming: 5 bases; junction bases outside the gene matches: 8. The CDR3 length is 14 residues. The V gene's germline CDR1 is SGHAT and CDR2 FQDESV (reference sequence). The CDR3 loop reads CASSRDSLGYGYTF. CDR3 in DNA: TGTGCCAGCAGCCGGGACAGCTTGGGGTATGGCTACACCTTC.